Below, 24 T cell receptor beta chains from the same sample are listed, as sequenced in a study of T cells in Graves' hyperthyroidism and ophthalmopathy. The CDR3 regions of TCR beta were amplified from RNA transcripts. A set of HTBI primers served as the primers for a first-round RT-PCR of the TCR CDR3. One entry per CDR3 protein, called by TCRdb with MiXCR from the multiplex PCR reads. There are over 400,000 distinct CDR3 sequences in the sample; under 15% occur only once, and 13% lies in the top ten. Sequenced: blood. Receptors were obtained from a man in his late teens or twenties with Graves' ophthalmopathy.

A note on this clonotype: It may be a read error: a sequence one base away is much more abundant. The rearrangement links TRBV6-4 to TRBJ2-3, with D possibly TRBD2 on 6 matching bases. The CDR3 loop spans 14 amino acids. V was cut by 4 bases and J by 0 bases, with 8 bases left in between. Germline V gene lookup returns CDR1 MRHNA and CDR2 SNTAGT. CDR3 loop: CASSGGTSTDTQYF. The DNA of the CDR3 is TGTGCCAGCAGTGGAGGGACTAGCACAGATACGCAGTATTTT.

The chain carries TRBV9 and TRBJ1-5; no reliable D call. This CDR3 comprises 17 residues. Deletions cut 0 bases from V and 3 bases from J, with 16 bases between. Germline CDR1 and CDR2: SGDLS and YYNGEE. The CDR3 DNA follows: TGTGCCAGCAGCGTAGGGGCGGGGTCGGTGCTCAATCAGCCCCAGCATTTT. Translating gives CASSVGAGSVLNQPQHF.

In this sample, this clonotype turned up many times. The rearrangement links TRBV3-1 to TRBJ2-5; 12 positions match TRBD2. The CDR3 length is 16 residues. Unmatched junction bases numbered 5, after V lost 4 bases and J lost 2 bases. Per the germline V gene, CDR1 is LGHDT and CDR2 is YNNKEL (reference sequence). This chain's CDR3 is CASSLRLAGVQETQYF. CDR3 DNA sequence: TGTGCCAGCAGCCTTAGACTAGCGGGGGTGCAAGAGACCCAGTACTTC.

This clonotype has a count of ten or more. The chain links TRBV11-3 to TRBJ2-1; TRBD1 might be the D (6 bases). The CDR3 contains 15 residues. Germline loops: CDR1 SGHNT, CDR2 YENEEA. The V gene lost 1 base and the J gene lost 7 bases, with 14 bases spanning the gap. The CDR3 coding sequence is TGTGCCAGCAGCTTAGTTAACGTAAGGGGGAATGAGCAGTTCTTC. Amino acids: CASSLVNVRGNEQFF.

The table lists this clonotype with many counts. This chain's CDR3 is CASSLVTGGASGYTF. CDR3 nucleotide sequence: TGTGCCAGCAGCTTAGTGACGGGGGGCGCGTCAGGCTACACCTTC. The chain links TRBV11-2 to TRBJ1-2; D possibly corresponds to TRBD1 (6 bases). The CDR3 covers 15 residues. Between the trimmed V and J ends, which lost 1 base and 8 bases, there was a span of 17 bases. Germline loops: CDR1 SGHAT, CDR2 FQNNGV.

This clonotype was counted a single time. The chain links TRBV6-1 to TRBJ1-2, with 9 nucleotides matching TRBD1. The CDR3 is made up of 15 amino acids. V lost 6 bases and J lost 4; bases outside the gene matches: 9. Germline V gene data show CDR1 as MNHNS and CDR2 as SASEGT. CDR3 residues: CASRNTGTGFYGYTF. The CDR3 region has the DNA TGTGCCAGCAGAAATACCGGGACAGGGTTCTATGGCTACACCTTC.

This clonotype has at least ten counts. This rearrangement joins TRBV12-3 or TRBV12-4 to TRBJ1-2; 7 bases fit TRBD1. The V gene end was trimmed by 10 bases and the J gene end by 2 bases; junction bases not matched to a gene: 7. This CDR3 has 13 residues. In DNA form, the CDR3 reads TGTGCCACCTGGACAGGAGAGAACTATGGCTACACCTTC. This translates into CATWTGENYGYTF.

The table lists this clonotype with many counts. The chain is built from TRBV12-3 or TRBV12-4 and TRBJ2-3; 14 bases agree with TRBD2. The CDR3 is made up of 16 amino acids. V dropped 8 bases and J dropped 4; count of bases not matched to a gene: 8. The CDR3 nucleotides read TGTGCCAGCGGTGGGACTAGCGGGAGTATTGCAGATACGCAGTATTTT. Amino acids: CASGGTSGSIADTQYF.

This clonotype was counted ten times or more. This rearrangement joins TRBV3-1 to TRBJ2-1, with D perhaps given as TRBD1 or TRBD2 (5 bases each). Germline lookup yields CDR1 LGHDT and CDR2 YNNKEL (reference sequence). The germline V and J ends were trimmed by 0 bases and 3 bases, with 9 bases remaining between them. This CDR3 has 15 residues. The CDR3 is CASSQEWGNYNEQFF. In DNA, the CDR3 is TGTGCCAGCAGCCAAGAATGGGGGAACTACAATGAGCAGTTCTTC.

This clonotype was recorded many times. The chain employs TRBV30 and TRBJ1-5, with D maybe TRBD1 (6 bases). CDR1 GTSNPN and CDR2 SVGIG come from the germline V gene (reference sequence). V was shortened by 0 bases and J by 5 bases, with 11 bases between the two germline ends. The CDR3 is made up of 14 amino acids. CDR3 sequence reads: CAWSVQGGDQPQHF. The CDR3 DNA reads as TGTGCCTGGAGTGTACAAGGGGGGGATCAGCCCCAGCATTTT.

This clonotype came up many times. This CDR3 reads CASSLAGTGRYGYTF. The CDR3 coding sequence is TGTGCCAGCAGCTTAGCGGGGACAGGGAGGTATGGCTACACCTTC. The rearrangement links TRBV11-2 to TRBJ1-2; TRBD1 matches 9 bases. The germline CDR1 and CDR2 sequences are SGHAT and FQNNGV. The CDR3 loop spans 15 amino acids. Trimming at V came to 1 base and at J to 5 bases, leaving 5 bases not matched to a gene.

This clonotype was seen ten or more times. This rearrangement joins TRBV30 to TRBJ2-2; tentative D call: TRBD2 (6 bases). This CDR3 is built from 14 residues. Looked up from germline, CDR1 is GTSNPN and CDR2 is SVGIG (reference sequence). V was cut by 3 bases and J by 6 bases, with 14 bases left in between. The CDR3 DNA is TGTGCCTGGAGGAGGCTACGGGGGTCCGGGGAGCTGTTTTTT. This translates into CAWRRLRGSGELFF.

This clonotype has ten or more counts. The rearrangement links TRBV7-8 to TRBJ2-2; D may be TRBD2 (8 bases). V dropped 4 bases and J dropped 2 bases, with 14 bases sitting between them. The CDR3 is 16 residues long. Germline V gene lookup returns CDR1 SGHVS and CDR2 FQNEAQ. CDR3 residues: CASSSGRDSNTGELFF. The CDR3, as DNA: TGTGCCAGCAGCTCCGGGAGGGACAGTAACACCGGGGAGCTGTTTTTT.

This clonotype occurred many times. This chain joins TRBV5-5 and TRBJ2-7; D unresolved. V gave up 4 bases and J gave up 4 bases, with 21 bases separating them. The CDR3 covers 16 residues. Germline V gives CDR1 SGHKS, CDR2 YYEKEE (reference sequence). DNA of the CDR3: TGTGCCAGCAGCCCAACCCGTGCCTACGAGCAGTACGAGCAGTACTTC. Translated: CASSPTRAYEQYEQYF.

This clonotype was found many times. The V call is TRBV7-2, the J call TRBJ2-2, with TRBD2 matching 10 bases. Unmatched junction bases numbered 11, after V lost 6 bases and J lost 7 bases. CDR1 is SGHTA, CDR2 FQGNSA, per germline. The length of the CDR3 is 16 residues. The CDR3 bases are TGTGCCAGCAGTTCACCAAGCGGGGGGGCCCTCGGGGAGCTGTTTTTT. Amino acid sequence: CASSSPSGGALGELFF.

The rearrangement links TRBV7-2 to TRBJ2-1; 15 bases fit TRBD2. Unmatched junction bases numbered 7, after V lost 3 bases and J lost 4 bases. CDR3 length: 18 amino acids. Germline lookup yields CDR1 SGHTA and CDR2 FQGNSA. The CDR3 bases are TGTGCCAGCAGCTTTAGGACTAGCGGGAGGGCGGGGTACAATGAGCAGTTCTTC. It codes for CASSFRTSGRAGYNEQFF.

This sequence joins TRBV5-1 and TRBJ2-2, with a tentative D call TRBD2 (6 bases). This CDR3 is 15 amino acids long. Trimming shortened V by 2 bases and J by 0 bases, and 8 bases separated the two germline ends. The V gene's germline CDR1 is SGHRS and CDR2 YFSETQ. The CDR3: CASSFGGPNTGELFF. Written as DNA, the CDR3 is TGCGCCAGCAGCTTCGGGGGACCGAACACCGGGGAGCTGTTTTTT.

This clonotype has more than one count but fewer than ten. The V call is TRBV19, the J call TRBJ2-5, with TRBD1 matching 7 bases. This CDR3 is built from 14 residues. The V segment lost 7 bases and the J segment 3 bases; nucleotides outside the gene matches: 8. Looked up from germline, CDR1 is LNHDA and CDR2 is SQIVND (reference sequence). The DNA of the CDR3 is TGTGCCAGTACCCCCTACGGACAGGAAGAGACCCAGTACTTC. It yields the protein CASTPYGQEETQYF.

This clonotype was recorded once. V gene TRBV10-1 combines with J gene TRBJ1-2; possibly TRBD1 for D (6 bases). Germline values: CDR1 WNHNN, CDR2 SYGVQD (reference sequence). With 0 bases removed from V and 8 bases from J, the gap between germline ends came to 13 bases. The CDR3 sequence is 14 residues long. The CDR3 nucleotides are TGCGCCAGCAGTGAGTCTACAGGGTCCGACGGCTACACCTTC. Its translation: CASSESTGSDGYTF.

This clonotype occurred many times. This chain connects TRBV2 to TRBJ1-6, with a possible D match to TRBD1 (6 bases). CDR1 is SNHLY and CDR2 is FYNNEI in the germline V gene. The CDR3 runs to 15 residues. V shed 4 bases and J shed 9 bases, with 16 bases lying between them. The CDR3 region has the DNA TGTGCCAGCAGTGTGGAGGGGGGATCGATTTCACCCCTCCACTTT. Its protein is CASSVEGGSISPLHF.

This clonotype appeared many times. This sequence joins TRBV5-1 and TRBJ2-7; 12 bases map to TRBD2. The germline gives CDR1 SGHRS, CDR2 YFSETQ. The CDR3 length is 15 residues. Trimming removed 4 bases from V and 5 bases from J; junction bases left unmatched: 7. The CDR3: CASSDLAGGLHEQYF. The DNA for the CDR3 is TGCGCCAGCAGCGATCTAGCGGGAGGGCTCCACGAGCAGTACTTC.

At least ten counts were recorded for this clonotype. The DNA of the CDR3 is TGTGCCAGCAGTTCTAGCGGGGGGGCCTACGAGCAGTACTTC. Amino acid sequence: CASSSSGGAYEQYF. This chain uses TRBV12-3 or TRBV12-4 with TRBJ2-7, with 12 bases identical to TRBD2. The CDR3 spans 14 residues. The junction had 0 bases not matched to a gene; V was cut back by 4 bases and J by 2 bases.

This clonotype was seen many times. This chain connects TRBV4-2 to TRBJ2-5; D is ambiguous. The CDR3 length is 15 residues. The V end was cut by 0 bases, the J end by 2 bases, with 10 bases between. Germline assignment: CDR1 LGHNA and CDR2 YNFKEQ. The CDR3 spells CASSQDSTRQETQYF. The CDR3 nucleotides read TGTGCCAGCAGCCAAGATAGCACGCGGCAAGAGACCCAGTACTTC.

At least ten counts were recorded for this clonotype. This chain uses TRBV29-1 with TRBJ1-1; D uncertain. The CDR3 covers 15 residues. The germline V gene encodes CDR1 SQVTM and CDR2 ANQGSEA. V lost 7 bases and J 5 bases, leaving 23 bases between the germline ends. DNA for the CDR3: TGCAGCGCGACCCCTACCAGTCATTCTGGGACTGAAGCTTTCTTT. Amino acids: CSATPTSHSGTEAFF.